The subject of this entry is one T cell receptor beta chain. In its sample, this clone was seen a few times. Which antigen it targets is not known. Per-nucleotide qualities are absent, and no much larger clonotype sits a single base away. Each collaborating institution followed its own protocols to collect whole blood in K2EDTA tubes. Collaborator samples were shipped for TCRbeta analysis as frozen whole blood, isolated PBMCs, or DNA extracted from either sample type. The record originates from a study of blood T cell repertoires in COVID-19 (dated by TCRdb to 2019 to 2021). Regarding the complete study: Samples from collaborators originated in the United States, Italy and Spain and spanned both the acute and convalescent phases of COVID-19. The prospective study material was composed of cDNA or gDNA derived from T cells, B-cell-depleted T cells, or PBMCs. Subjects who had been exposed to COVID-19, were actively infected with it, or had recovered from it provided the deeply sampled blood TCRbeta repertoires that made up the dataset. A freely available public database, intended as a resource for researchers studying the immune response to SARS-CoV-2, is where the repertoires were released. The samples were drawn from the first 160 participants of the ongoing ImmuneRACE study and from 950 to 1,500 subjects provided by 6 global collaborators. A de-identified subject ID, COVID-19 status, age in years and sex were almost always included in the sample metadata. HLA class I and class II types, where available, came from metadata supplied by the sample provider rather than from assay-based typing.

TCRbeta CDR3 regions were amplified from genomic DNA by means of the immunoSEQ Assay, a bias-controlled multiplex PCR. The published analysis was carried out like this. Within the assay, amplification of reference gene primers was used to estimate how many nucleated cells each sample contained. To quantify the absolute abundance of each unique TCRbeta CDR3 rearrangement, sequence reads were collapsed and filtered. For each sample, productive Simpson clonality was calculated as the square root of Simpson's diversity index over productive rearrangements. TCRdb holds this immuneACCESS table with in-frame rearrangements only. Some clones are missing; in checked studies, unresolved V genes explain under half, and the rest has no known cause. For V, J and clone size, that table is used; D and trimming come from the DNA. The sample table contains roughly 250,000 clones; only one count was recorded for about 85% of them. The ten largest clonotypes hold about 0.93% of the sample.

Overall study results and their limits: How much clinical and demographic metadata was included differed by source and by participant, and the metadata was provided uncurated.

V gives up 3 bases and J gives up 5 bases, and the segment between their germline ends measures 10 bases. The CDR3 has 13 amino acids, counting the end cysteine and phenylalanine. Only the CDR3 region is kept as DNA, spanning 39 bases read in frame from base 1. The germline V gene provides CDR1 SGDLS and CDR2 YYNGEE. The sequencing input was peripheral blood. This chain is built from TRBV9 and TRBJ2-3; the best D guess is TRBD2, with 5 bases matching. This receptor was taken from a man aged 35 to 55 with acute or convalescent COVID-19. The bases are TGTGCCAGCAGCGGTTGGGAGCGAGATACGCAGTATTTT. Its protein is CASSGWERDTQYF.